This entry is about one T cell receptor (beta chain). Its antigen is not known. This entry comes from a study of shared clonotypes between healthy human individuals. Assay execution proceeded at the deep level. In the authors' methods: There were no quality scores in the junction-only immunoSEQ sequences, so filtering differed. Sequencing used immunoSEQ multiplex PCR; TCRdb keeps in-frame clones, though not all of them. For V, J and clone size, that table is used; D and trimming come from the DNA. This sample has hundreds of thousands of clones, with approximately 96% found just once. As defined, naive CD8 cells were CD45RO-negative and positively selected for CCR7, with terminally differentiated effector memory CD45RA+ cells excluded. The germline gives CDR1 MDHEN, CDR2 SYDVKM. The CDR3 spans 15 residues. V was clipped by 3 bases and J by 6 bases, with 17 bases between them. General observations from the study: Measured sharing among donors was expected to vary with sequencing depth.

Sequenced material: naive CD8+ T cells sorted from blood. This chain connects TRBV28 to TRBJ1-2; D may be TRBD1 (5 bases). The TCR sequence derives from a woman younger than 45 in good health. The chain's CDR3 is CASSFRGTGGDGYTF. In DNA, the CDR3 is TGTGCCAGCAGTTTCCGAGGGACTGGCGGCGATGGCTACACCTTC.